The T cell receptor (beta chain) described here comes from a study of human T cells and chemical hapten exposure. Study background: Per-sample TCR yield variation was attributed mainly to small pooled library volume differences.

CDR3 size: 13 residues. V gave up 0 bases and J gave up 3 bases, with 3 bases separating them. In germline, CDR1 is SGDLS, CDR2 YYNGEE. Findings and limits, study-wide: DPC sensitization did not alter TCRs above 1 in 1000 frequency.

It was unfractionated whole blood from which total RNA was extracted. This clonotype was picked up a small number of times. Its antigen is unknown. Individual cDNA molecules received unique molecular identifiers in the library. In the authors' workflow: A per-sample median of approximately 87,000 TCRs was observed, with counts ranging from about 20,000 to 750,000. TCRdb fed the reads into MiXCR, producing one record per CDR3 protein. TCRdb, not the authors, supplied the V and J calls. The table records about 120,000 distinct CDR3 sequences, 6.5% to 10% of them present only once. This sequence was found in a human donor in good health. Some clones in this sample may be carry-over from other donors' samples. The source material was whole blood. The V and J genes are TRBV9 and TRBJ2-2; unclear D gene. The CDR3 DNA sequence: TGTGCCAGCAGCGTAGTGGACACCGGGGAGCTGTTTTTT. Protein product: CASSVVDTGELFF.